This TCR beta chain was sequenced in a study of cytomegalovirus exposure and HLA in healthy donors. Study-wide results and caveats: A few chains tied to CMV proved CMV antigen-specific in vitro.

Libraries were prepared by immunoSEQ multiplex PCR; TCRdb keeps only in-frame clonotypes and omits some of them. The table includes about 280,000 clones, approximately 88% detected once. Of note for this clone: Its antigen is unknown.

CDR3 size: 17 residues. V lost 5 bases, J lost 4 bases, and 23 bases lay in between. Germline V CDR1 and CDR2: SGHVS, FQNEAQ. The chain uses TRBV7-8 and TRBJ1-2; TRBD1 is a possible D gene (5 bases). Sequenced input: PBMCs. The receptor's source is a woman younger than 30 in good health and CMV-seronegative. The DNA for the CDR3 is TGTGCCAGCAGCCCGTTCGCGGGGCTCTTATCTATCTATGGCTACACCTTC. Translated, it gives CASSPFAGLLSIYGYTF. The whole variable domain, remainder taken from reference TRBV7-8 and TRBJ1-2, is GAGVSQSPRYKVAKRGQDVALRCDPISGHVSLFWYQQALGQGPEFLTYFQNEAQLDKSGLPSDRFFAERPEGSVSTLKIQRTQQEDSAVYLCASSPFAGLLSIYGYTFGSGTRLTVV.